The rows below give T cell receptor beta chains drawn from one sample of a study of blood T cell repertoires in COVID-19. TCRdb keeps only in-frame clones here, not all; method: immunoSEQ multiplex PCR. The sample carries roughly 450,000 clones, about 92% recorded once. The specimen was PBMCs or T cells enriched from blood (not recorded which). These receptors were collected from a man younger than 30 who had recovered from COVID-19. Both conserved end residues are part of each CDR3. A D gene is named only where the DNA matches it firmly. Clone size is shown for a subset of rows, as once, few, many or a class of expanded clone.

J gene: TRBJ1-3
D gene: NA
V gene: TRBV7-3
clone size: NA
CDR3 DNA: TGTGCCGCGGGTGTAGGCGGGCACTACTCTGGAAACACCATATATTTT
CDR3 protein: CAAGVGGHYSGNTIYF

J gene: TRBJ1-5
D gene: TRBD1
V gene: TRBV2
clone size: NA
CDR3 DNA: TGTGCCAGCAGAGAGGGGACAGGGGCCTATAATCAGCCCCAGCATTTT
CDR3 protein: CASREGTGAYNQPQHF

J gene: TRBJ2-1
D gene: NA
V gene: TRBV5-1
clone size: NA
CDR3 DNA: TGCGCCAGCAGCGAAGGAGGGTTCTACAATGAGCAGTTCTTC
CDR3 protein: CASSEGGFYNEQFF

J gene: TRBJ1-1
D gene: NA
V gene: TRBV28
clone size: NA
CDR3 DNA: TGTGCCAGCAGTACCGAGTCCCCTGAAGCTTTCTTT
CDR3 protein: CASSTESPEAFF

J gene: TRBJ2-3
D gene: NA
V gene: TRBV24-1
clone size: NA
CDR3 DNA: TGTGCCACCAGTGATTTGCCAAGGGTAGCGACTAGCACAGATACGCAGTATTTT
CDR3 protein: CATSDLPRVATSTDTQYF

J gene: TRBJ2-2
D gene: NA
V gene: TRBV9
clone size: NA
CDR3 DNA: TGTGCCAGCAGCGGTCCGGGAGTAGGTACCGGGGAGCTGTTTTTT
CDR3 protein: CASSGPGVGTGELFF

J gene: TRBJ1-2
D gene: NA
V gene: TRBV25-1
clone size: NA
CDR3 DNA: TGTGCCAGCAGTGAATCAGTGTATGGCTACACCTTC
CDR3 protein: CASSESVYGYTF

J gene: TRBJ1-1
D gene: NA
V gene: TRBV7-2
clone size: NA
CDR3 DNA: TGTGCCAGCAGCTTGTGGGAGGGAACTGAAGCTTTCTTT
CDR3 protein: CASSLWEGTEAFF

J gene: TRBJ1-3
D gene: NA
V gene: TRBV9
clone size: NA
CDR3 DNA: TGTGCCAGCAGTATTGCAGGCCTCTCTGGAAACACCATATATTTT
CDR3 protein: CASSIAGLSGNTIYF

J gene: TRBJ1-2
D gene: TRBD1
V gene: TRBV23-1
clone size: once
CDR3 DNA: TGCGCCAGCAGTCAATCCCCAAGGATGTGGGACAGGGGGCGAGGGTATGGCTACACCTTC
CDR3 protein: CASSQSPRMWDRGRGYGYTF

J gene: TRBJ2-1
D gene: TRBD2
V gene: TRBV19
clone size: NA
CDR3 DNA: TGTGCCAGTAGTATTCGGGGGCCCAGCGGGAGAAATTACAATGAGCAGTTCTTC
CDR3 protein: CASSIRGPSGRNYNEQFF

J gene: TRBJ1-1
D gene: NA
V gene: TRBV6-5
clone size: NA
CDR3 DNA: TGTGCCAGCAGTTACTCGTTCCTGTACACTGAAGCTTTCTTT
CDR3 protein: CASSYSFLYTEAFF

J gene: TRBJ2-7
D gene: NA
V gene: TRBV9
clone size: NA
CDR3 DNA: TGTGCCAGCAACCCAACAGGGTTCCAGGACGAGCAGTACTTC
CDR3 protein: CASNPTGFQDEQYF

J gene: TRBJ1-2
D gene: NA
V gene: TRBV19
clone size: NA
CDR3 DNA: TGTGCCAGTAGTATAGATCGCACTGGGGCTTATGGCTACACCTTC
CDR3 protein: CASSIDRTGAYGYTF

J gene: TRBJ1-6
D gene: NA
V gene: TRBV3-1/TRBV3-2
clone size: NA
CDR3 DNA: TGTGCCAGCAGCCAAGACCCGTCGGGTGGGAGTTCACCCCTCCACTTT
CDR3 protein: CASSQDPSGGSSPLHF

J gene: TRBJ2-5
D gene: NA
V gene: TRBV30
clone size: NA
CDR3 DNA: TGTGCCCGGAGACTAGTCGGGGAGACCCAGTACTTC
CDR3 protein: CARRLVGETQYF

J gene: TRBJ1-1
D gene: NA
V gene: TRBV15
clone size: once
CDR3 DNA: TGTGCCACCAGCAGAGGCGGGGGGAAGAACACTGAAGCTTTCTTT
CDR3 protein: CATSRGGGKNTEAFF

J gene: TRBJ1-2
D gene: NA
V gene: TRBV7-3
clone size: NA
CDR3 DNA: TGTGCCAGCAGCCCCGACAGTCTAAACTATGGCTACACCTTC
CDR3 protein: CASSPDSLNYGYTF

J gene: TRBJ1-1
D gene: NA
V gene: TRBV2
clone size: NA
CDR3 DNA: TGTGCCAGCAGTATCAGGGTTGAAGCTTTCTTT
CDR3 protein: CASSIRVEAFF

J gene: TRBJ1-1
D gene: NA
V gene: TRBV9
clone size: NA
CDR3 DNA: TGTGCCAGCAGCGTTAGAACAGGGACTGAAGCTTTCTTT
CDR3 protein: CASSVRTGTEAFF

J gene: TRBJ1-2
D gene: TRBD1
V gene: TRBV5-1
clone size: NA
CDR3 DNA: TGCGCCAGCAGCTTCACAGGGGCGTCCTATGGCTACACCTTC
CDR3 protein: CASSFTGASYGYTF

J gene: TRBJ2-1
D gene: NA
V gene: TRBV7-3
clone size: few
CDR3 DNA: TGTGCCAGCAGCTTACCTAGCAACAGTGAGCAGTTCTTC
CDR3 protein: CASSLPSNSEQFF

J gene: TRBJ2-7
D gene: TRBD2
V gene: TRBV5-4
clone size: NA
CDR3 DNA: TGTGCCAGCAGCTTAGCGGGGGAATTCGAGCAGTACTTC
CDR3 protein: CASSLAGEFEQYF